The 26 T cell receptor beta chains below come from one sample, sequenced in a study of beta chain features in type 1 diabetes. TCRB transcripts that were expressed got sequenced, as all of the isolated RNA had been reverse transcribed. Measured with immunoSEQ multiplex PCR; TCRdb has only the in-frame clones, and not every one. This table has hundreds of thousands of clones, roughly 16% appearing once. Sequencing input: naive CD4+ T cells from blood. These receptor sequences come from a man aged 18-30 years in good health.

This chain uses TRBV28 with TRBJ1-6; D is unresolved. CDR1 and CDR2 from the germline V gene are MDHEN and SYDVKM. V was pared by 6 bases and J by 5 bases, with 11 bases between. The CDR3 contains 14 residues. The CDR3 loop is CASRLQADNSPLHF. The CDR3, as DNA: TGTGCCAGCAGACTCCAGGCGGATAATTCACCCCTCCACTTT.

V and J are TRBV25-1 and TRBJ1-3; D may be TRBD1 (5 bases). The CDR3 length is 16 residues. The V gene's germline CDR1 is MGHDK and CDR2 SYGVNS. V was trimmed by 3 bases and J by 3 bases, leaving 15 bases between them. CDR3 sequence (DNA): TGTGCCAGCAGTGATCCCAATCGGGACGGTGGAAACACCATATATTTT. It specifies CASSDPNRDGGNTIYF. Together with reference TRBV25-1 and TRBJ1-3, the CDR3 gives the full variable domain: EADIYQTPRYLVIGTGKKITLECSQTMGHDKMYWYQQDPGMELHLIHYSYGVNSTEKGDLSSESTVSRIRTEHFPLTLESARPSHTSQYLCASSDPNRDGGNTIYFGEGSWLTVV.

In its sample, this clone was seen a few times. The gene calls are TRBV9 and TRBJ1-1; 7 bases are shared with TRBD1. Germline CDR1 SGDLS, CDR2 YYNGEE. The CDR3 has 16 amino acids. The ends lost 4 bases at V and 0 bases at J; junction bases unmatched: 9. The CDR3 is CASSPGGSFMNTEAFF. The CDR3 coding sequence is TGTGCCAGCAGCCCAGGGGGGAGTTTCATGAACACTGAAGCTTTCTTT.

The chain uses TRBV7-3 and TRBJ2-1, with D unclear. Germline-derived CDR1 and CDR2 are SGHTA and FQGTGA. This CDR3 comprises 15 residues. With 4 bases removed from V and 0 bases from J, the gap between germline ends came to 10 bases. The CDR3 reads CASSSTRSSYNEQFF. The CDR3 DNA sequence: TGTGCCAGCAGCTCCACACGGAGCTCCTACAATGAGCAGTTCTTC. The full variable domain, completed using reference TRBV7-3 and TRBJ2-1, is GAGVSQTPSNKVTEKGKYVELRCDPISGHTALYWYRQSLGQGPEFLIYFQGTGAADDSGLPNDRFFAVRPEGSVSTLKIQRTERGDSAVYLCASSSTRSSYNEQFFGPGTRLTVL.

The chain uses TRBV28 and TRBJ2-7; 7 positions match TRBD2. This CDR3 is built from 14 residues. Germline-derived CDR1 and CDR2 are MDHEN and SYDVKM. V dropped 3 bases and J dropped 3; count of bases not matched to a gene: 5. The CDR3 DNA reads as TGTGCCAGCAGTTTGGCGGGAGTAGACTACGAGCAGTACTTC. Translated, it gives CASSLAGVDYEQYF. Combining the CDR3 with reference TRBV28 and TRBJ2-7 gives the whole variable domain DVKVTQSSRYLVKRTGEKVFLECVQDMDHENMFWYRQDPGLGLRLIYFSYDVKMKEKGDIPEGYSVSREKKERFSLILESASTNQTSMYLCASSLAGVDYEQYFGPGTRLTVT.

This sequence joins TRBV7-2 and TRBJ2-7, with TRBD1 matching over 10 bases. Germline trimming cut 4 bases from V and 2 bases from J; bases unmatched to any gene: 5. Germline CDR1 SGHTA, CDR2 FQGNSA. This CDR3 region has 15 residues. CDR3 DNA: TGTGCCAGCAGCTCCCCGGGACAGGGGCCCTACGAGCAGTACTTC. It yields the protein CASSSPGQGPYEQYF.

The chain combines TRBV4-1 with TRBJ1-1, with D possibly being TRBD1 (5 bases). CDR3 length: 15 residues. Trimming cost V 1 base and J 5 bases, with 14 bases left between them. The germline V gene encodes CDR1 MGHRA and CDR2 YSYEKL. CDR3 bases: TGCGCCAGCAGCCAAGTAGGGCAGGGTCGGACTGAAGCTTTCTTT. It codes for CASSQVGQGRTEAFF.

The chain combines TRBV6-4 with TRBJ2-2, with unresolved D. CDR3 size: 14 residues. Germline V gene sequence: CDR1 MRHNA, CDR2 SNTAGT. V was trimmed by 5 bases and J by 0 bases, leaving 7 bases between them. The CDR3 nucleotides are TGTGCCAGCAGTTGGCAGGCGAACACCGGGGAGCTGTTTTTT. Protein product: CASSWQANTGELFF.

The chain carries TRBV10-3 and TRBJ1-2; D unresolved. Germline assignment: CDR1 ENHRY and CDR2 SYGVKD. This CDR3 spans 14 amino acids. Trimming shortened V by 7 bases and J by 0 bases, and 12 bases separated the two germline ends. The CDR3 here is CAINTSGTNYGYTF. As DNA, the CDR3 is TGTGCCATCAATACCTCAGGTACTAACTATGGCTACACCTTC.

The rearrangement links TRBV10-3 to TRBJ1-1, with 8 nucleotides matching TRBD1. CDR3 length: 15 amino acids. The V and J ends lost 6 bases and 4 bases, in that order; junction bases with no gene match: 10. Germline-derived CDR1 and CDR2 are ENHRY and SYGVKD. The CDR3 region is CAIRAGTGHGTEAFF. The CDR3 DNA reads as TGTGCCATCAGGGCCGGGACAGGACATGGCACTGAAGCTTTCTTT.

Comments on this clone: This same CDR3 is encoded by further DNA sequences in the sample. The chain joins TRBV6-6 to TRBJ1-1; TRBD1 might be the D (5 bases). Deletions cut 0 bases from V and 1 base from J, with 9 bases between. CDR3 length: 15 amino acids. In germline, CDR1 is MNHNY, CDR2 SVGAGI (reference sequence). This CDR3 reads CASSYSGQGNTEAFF. The CDR3 DNA sequence: TGTGCCAGCAGTTACTCCGGCCAGGGGAACACTGAAGCTTTCTTT.

This clone was detected only a few times. This rearrangement joins TRBV30 to TRBJ2-3, with D maybe TRBD2 (5 bases). This CDR3 is built from 13 residues. The V gene lost 2 bases and the J gene lost 6 bases, with 12 bases spanning the gap. From germline, CDR1 is GTSNPN and CDR2 SVGIG (reference sequence). The CDR3 DNA sequence: TGTGCCTGGAGTAGGAATGAGCGGGATACGCAGTATTTT. Translated, it gives CAWSRNERDTQYF.

The CDR3 DNA follows: TGTGCCAGCAGCGTCCGGCAGACGAACACCGGGGAGCTGTTTTTT. It is translated as CASSVRQTNTGELFF. The V call is TRBV9, the J call TRBJ2-2, with D unclear. The germline V and J ends were trimmed by 2 bases and 0 bases, with 8 bases remaining between them. Germline V CDR1 and CDR2: SGDLS, YYNGEE. This CDR3 is built from 15 residues.

Only a few counts were recorded for this clone. The chain recombines TRBV9 with TRBJ2-1, with TRBD2 matching over 7 bases. Losses at the gene ends were 0 bases for V and 8 bases for J; bases not matched to a gene: 8. CDR1 and CDR2 from the germline V gene are SGDLS and YYNGEE. This CDR3 spans 15 amino acids. The CDR3 sequence is CASSVALARGDEQFF. CDR3 nucleotide sequence: TGTGCCAGCAGCGTAGCACTAGCGAGAGGTGATGAGCAGTTCTTC.

This clone was recorded a few times. This CDR3 is CASSQGGRRRLGYTF. Written as DNA, the CDR3 is TGTGCCAGCAGCCAGGGGGGCAGGCGGAGGTTAGGCTACACCTTC. This chain connects TRBV5-4 to TRBJ1-2; 7 nucleotides align to TRBD1. From germline, CDR1 is SGHNT and CDR2 YYREEE (reference sequence). This CDR3 has 15 residues. V trimming: 4 bases; J trimming: 8 bases; junction bases outside the gene matches: 14.

The chain recombines TRBV6-5 with TRBJ2-1; 7 positions agree with TRBD1. Germline assignment: CDR1 MNHEY and CDR2 SVGAGI. The V and J ends lost 8 bases and 9 bases, in that order; junction bases with no gene match: 4. The CDR3 totals 11 residues. CDR3 nucleotides: TGTGCCAGCGAGACAGGGTTTGAGCAGTTCTTC. Residues: CASETGFEQFF.

The rearrangement uses TRBV28 and TRBJ2-7; 10 nucleotides match TRBD1. The CDR3 sequence is 16 residues long. Germline V CDR1 and CDR2: MDHEN, SYDVKM. The junction had 8 bases not matched to a gene; V was cut back by 4 bases and J by 2 bases. Here the CDR3 reads CASSSPGTGAPYEQYF. The CDR3 DNA sequence: TGTGCCAGCAGTTCACCCGGGACAGGGGCGCCCTACGAGCAGTACTTC.

The chain carries TRBV28 and TRBJ1-6; TRBD1 might be the D (5 bases). V gave up 6 bases and J gave up 9 bases, with 15 bases separating them. The CDR3 consists of 14 residues. The germline V gene encodes CDR1 MDHEN and CDR2 SYDVKM. The CDR3 DNA sequence: TGTGCCAGCAGAATTACAGGCCTTACTTCACCCCTCCACTTT. This encodes CASRITGLTSPLHF.

This chain links TRBV7-2 with TRBJ2-5, with TRBD2 matching over 9 bases. In germline, CDR1 is SGHTA, CDR2 FQGNSA. CDR3 length: 16 amino acids. The trim removed 5 bases at V and 5 bases at J, leaving 12 bases unmatched. The CDR3: CASSPRGSGRRETQYF. The CDR3 DNA follows: TGTGCCAGCAGCCCCCGTGGTAGCGGGAGAAGGGAGACCCAGTACTTC. Full variable domain (missing parts from reference TRBV7-2 and TRBJ2-5): GAGVSQSPSNKVTEKGKDVELRCDPISGHTALYWYRQSLGQGLEFLIYFQGNSAPDKSGLPSDRFSAERTGGSVSTLTIQRTQQEDSAVYLCASSPRGSGRRETQYFGPGTRLLVL.

The J gene is TRBJ1-2, the V gene TRBV7-9; D is undetermined. The V gene's germline CDR1 is SEHNR and CDR2 FQNEAQ (reference sequence). V shed 0 bases and J shed 8 bases, with 10 bases lying between them. The CDR3 contains 13 residues. The CDR3 DNA is TGTGCCAGCAGCTTAGCCCGGCTCGGGGGCTACACCTTC. It yields the protein CASSLARLGGYTF.

The chain uses TRBV7-3 and TRBJ2-3; a possible D gene is TRBD2 (5 bases). V lost 5 bases, J lost 7 bases, and 13 bases lay in between. Per the germline V gene, CDR1 is SGHTA and CDR2 is FQGTGA. CDR3 length: 13 residues. CDR3 in DNA: TGTGCCAGCAGCCCCGGGGTCCCTAATACGCAGTATTTT. Translating it yields CASSPGVPNTQYF.

This clone was seen only a few times. The V and J genes are TRBV2 and TRBJ2-3; D possibly corresponds to TRBD2 (5 bases). Trimming shortened V by 6 bases and J by 1 base, and 14 bases separated the two germline ends. The CDR3 has 15 residues. Germline V gene lookup returns CDR1 SNHLY and CDR2 FYNNEI. The CDR3 bases are TGTGCCAGCAGCCCGGAGGCATTTGGCACAGATACGCAGTATTTT. This sequence encodes CASSPEAFGTDTQYF.

V and J are TRBV6-1 and TRBJ1-5; D perhaps matches TRBD1 (6 bases). Germline V lookup: CDR1 MNHNS, CDR2 SASEGT. The V end lost 2 bases, the J end lost 7 bases, and 18 bases lay between the germline ends. The CDR3 spans 16 residues. The DNA of the CDR3 is TGTGCCAGCAGTGAAATGTGGCAGGGGACACCGCAGCCCCAGCATTTT. This translates into CASSEMWQGTPQPQHF.

This clone was recorded a few times. The rearrangement uses TRBV4-3 and TRBJ1-2; weak D call: TRBD1 (5 bases). This CDR3 has 15 residues. Per germline, CDR1 LGHNA and CDR2 YSLEER. V was cut by 1 base and J by 4 bases, with 13 bases left in between. DNA for the CDR3: TGCGCCAGCAGCCAAGGGGGAGGGGAGCTCTATGGCTACACCTTC. Translation: CASSQGGGELYGYTF.

The chain has TRBV2 and TRBJ1-4; D unclear. The CDR3 length is 14 residues. The germline V gene has CDR1 SNHLY and CDR2 FYNNEI. V lost 5 bases and J lost 0, with 7 bases in between. CDR3 sequence: CASSIRATNEKLFF. In DNA, the CDR3 is TGTGCCAGCAGTATACGGGCAACTAATGAAAAACTGTTTTTT.

The chain carries TRBV19 and TRBJ2-2, with TRBD1 matching 7 bases. CDR3 length: 15 amino acids. The junction had 5 bases not matched to a gene; V was cut back by 5 bases and J by 2 bases. Germline V lookup: CDR1 LNHDA, CDR2 SQIVND (reference sequence). Here the CDR3 DNA reads TGTGCCAGTAGTCCCCGGACAGGAAACACCGGGGAGCTGTTTTTT. Translating it yields CASSPRTGNTGELFF. Looking up the rest from reference TRBV19 and TRBJ2-2 gives the full variable domain: DGGITQSPKYLFRKEGQNVTLSCEQNLNHDAMYWYRQDPGQGLRLIYYSQIVNDFQKGDIAEGYSVSREKKESFPLTVTSAQKNPTAFYLCASSPRTGNTGELFFGEGSRLTVL.